This T cell receptor (beta chain) derives from a study of blood T cell repertoires in COVID-19. TCRdb keeps only in-frame clones here, not all; method: immunoSEQ multiplex PCR. This sample yields fewer than 350,000 clones, of which around four fifths are seen a single time; approximately 3.8% belongs to the top ten. This CDR3 is built from 15 residues. Per germline, CDR1 MNHEY and CDR2 SMNVEV (reference sequence). J lost 1 base, V lost 8 bases, and 11 bases had no gene match. The rearrangement uses TRBV27 and TRBJ2-7, with TRBD2 identical over 7 bases. The specimen was peripheral blood. This TCR was sampled from a woman aged 50 to 65 with active or convalescent COVID-19. CDR3 sequence: CASRTAGDRSYEQYF. The CDR3 coding sequence is TGTGCCAGCCGCACTGCGGGGGATCGTTCCTACGAGCAGTACTTC.